These T cell receptor beta chains were read from a single sample in a study of T cell responses to AZD1222 COVID-19 vaccine. Only in-frame clones appear in the TCRdb table, and some are missing; sequencing was by immunoSEQ multiplex PCR. The data show about 120,000 clones, with around 87% seen just once and over 3% held by the top ten. This material consisted of peripheral blood, taken on day 0 of AZD1222 vaccination. The receptors were sampled from an adult in good health. CDR3s include the opening cysteine and the closing phenylalanine or tryptophan. The D gene is left open where the match is weak. A clone size is listed for some rows: how often the clone was seen (once, few, many), or a class if it is expanded.

V: TRBV7-3
J: TRBJ1-1
D: TRBD1
size: .
CDR3: CASSPGQGMNTEAFF
DNA: TGTGCCAGCAGCCCCGGACAGGGAATGAACACTGAAGCTTTCTTT

V: TRBV15
J: TRBJ1-1
D: .
size: .
CDR3: CATSRDLKENTEAFF
DNA: TGTGCCACCAGCAGAGATCTTAAGGAGAACACTGAAGCTTTCTTT

V: TRBV7-9
J: TRBJ2-1
D: .
size: .
CDR3: CASSRKGDEQFF
DNA: TGTGCCAGCAGCCGTAAGGGGGATGAGCAGTTCTTC

V: TRBV7-2
J: TRBJ1-3
D: .
size: .
CDR3: CASTPGPPRGGNTIYF
DNA: TGTGCCAGCACCCCCGGGCCCCCTAGGGGTGGAAACACCATATATTTT

V: TRBV7-9
J: TRBJ1-1
D: .
size: .
CDR3: CASSPTLRGKDTEAFF
DNA: TGTGCCAGCAGCCCCACGCTCCGGGGTAAGGACACTGAAGCTTTCTTT

V: TRBV3-1/TRBV3-2
J: TRBJ1-2
D: .
size: .
CDR3: CASSQDPRSYGYTF
DNA: TGTGCCAGCAGCCAAGATCCCAGGTCCTATGGCTACACCTTC

V: TRBV4-1
J: TRBJ1-2
D: TRBD1
size: .
CDR3: CASSHPPGTEKNYGYTF
DNA: TGCGCCAGCAGCCATCCCCCAGGGACAGAAAAGAACTATGGCTACACCTTC

V: TRBV6-5
J: TRBJ2-7
D: .
size: .
CDR3: CASSYRDFEQYF
DNA: TGTGCCAGCAGTTACCGGGACTTCGAGCAGTACTTC

V: TRBV11-2
J: TRBJ2-7
D: .
size: .
CDR3: CASSLAGQGEQYF
DNA: TGTGCCAGCAGCTTGGCAGGGCAGGGCGAGCAGTACTTC

V: TRBV6-1
J: TRBJ1-2
D: .
size: .
CDR3: CASSERIPYGYTF
DNA: TGTGCCAGCAGTGAACGGATACCTTATGGCTACACCTTC

V: TRBV7-3
J: TRBJ1-6
D: .
size: once
CDR3: CASSFGLEHSPLHF
DNA: TGTGCCAGCAGCTTCGGACTTGAACATTCACCCCTCCACTTT

V: TRBV4-1
J: TRBJ1-5
D: .
size: .
CDR3: CASSQADGGARQPQHF
DNA: TGCGCCAGCAGCCAGGCCGATGGGGGGGCGAGGCAGCCCCAGCATTTT

V: TRBV19
J: TRBJ1-5
D: .
size: .
CDR3: CASSGEGEGNQPQHF
DNA: TGTGCCAGTAGTGGCGAGGGGGAAGGCAATCAGCCCCAGCATTTT

V: TRBV3-1/TRBV3-2
J: TRBJ1-2
D: .
size: once
CDR3: CASSPTSNYGYTF
DNA: TGTGCCAGCAGTCCTACTTCTAACTATGGCTACACCTTC

V: TRBV6-6
J: TRBJ1-4
D: TRBD1
size: .
CDR3: CASSSPGTATNEKLFF
DNA: TGTGCCAGCAGTTCGCCAGGGACAGCCACTAATGAAAAACTGTTTTTT

V: TRBV19
J: TRBJ1-4
D: TRBD1
size: .
CDR3: CASRPGGSTINYNEKLFF
DNA: TGTGCCAGTAGGCCAGGGGGCAGCACCATAAACTATAATGAAAAACTGTTTTTT

V: TRBV12-5
J: TRBJ2-7
D: .
size: .
CDR3: CASVDDLDRHYEQYF
DNA: TGTGCTAGTGTTGACGATTTGGACAGACACTACGAGCAGTACTTC

V: TRBV9
J: TRBJ2-1
D: TRBD2
size: .
CDR3: CASSVVAGEGEQFF
DNA: TGTGCCAGCAGCGTAGTGGCGGGGGAGGGTGAGCAGTTCTTC

V: TRBV4-3
J: TRBJ1-1
D: TRBD1
size: once
CDR3: CASSLGGIRAEAFF
DNA: TGCGCCAGCAGCTTAGGGGGCATTAGGGCTGAAGCTTTCTTT

V: TRBV6-1
J: TRBJ1-5
D: TRBD1
size: .
CDR3: CASSESGTGGQPQHF
DNA: TGTGCCAGCAGTGAATCGGGGACAGGGGGTCAGCCCCAGCATTTT

V: TRBV7-8
J: TRBJ1-5
D: .
size: .
CDR3: CASSHLVQGKYSNQPQHF
DNA: TGTGCCAGCAGCCACTTAGTACAGGGAAAATATAGCAATCAGCCCCAGCATTTT

V: TRBV7-9
J: TRBJ2-1
D: .
size: .
CDR3: CASSFNANYRDEQFF
DNA: TGTGCCAGCAGCTTTAACGCGAACTATCGGGATGAGCAGTTCTTC

V: TRBV7-3
J: TRBJ2-3
D: TRBD1
size: .
CDR3: CASSLAGQGKDTQYF
DNA: TGTGCCAGCAGCTTAGCGGGACAGGGGAAGGATACGCAGTATTTT

V: TRBV7-2
J: TRBJ2-5
D: .
size: .
CDR3: CASREQETQYF
DNA: TGTGCCAGCAGGGAGCAAGAGACCCAGTACTTC

V: TRBV19
J: TRBJ2-2
D: TRBD2
size: .
CDR3: CASSPRLAGGRTGELFF
DNA: TGTGCCAGTAGTCCCCGACTAGCGGGGGGGCGGACCGGGGAGCTGTTTTTT

V: TRBV5-3
J: TRBJ2-7
D: TRBD2
size: .
CDR3: CARSFPGLAYEQYF
DNA: TGTGCCAGAAGCTTCCCGGGACTAGCCTACGAGCAGTACTTC

V: TRBV7-9
J: TRBJ2-7
D: .
size: .
CDR3: CASSLVGLRGAQQYF
DNA: TGTGCCAGCAGCTTAGTTGGGTTACGGGGCGCCCAGCAGTACTTC

V: TRBV7-9
J: TRBJ2-7
D: .
size: .
CDR3: CASSLGRFMSYEQYF
DNA: TGTGCCAGCAGCTTAGGGAGGTTTATGAGCTACGAGCAGTACTTC

V: TRBV5-1
J: TRBJ1-5
D: .
size: .
CDR3: CASSLEGLRNQPQHF
DNA: TGCGCCAGCAGCTTGGAGGGGTTACGGAATCAGCCCCAGCATTTT

V: TRBV12-3/TRBV12-4
J: TRBJ2-1
D: .
size: .
CDR3: CASSLGLYNEQFF
DNA: TGTGCCAGCAGTTTAGGACTCTACAATGAGCAGTTCTTC

V: TRBV7-6
J: TRBJ1-6
D: .
size: .
CDR3: CASSLARQNSPLHF
DNA: TGTGCCAGCAGCTTAGCCAGGCAAAATTCACCCCTCCACTTT

V: TRBV7-2
J: TRBJ2-1
D: TRBD2
size: .
CDR3: CASSLAGGTRNEQFF
DNA: TGTGCCAGCAGCTTAGCGGGGGGGACCCGCAATGAGCAGTTCTTC

V: TRBV7-3
J: TRBJ2-7
D: .
size: .
CDR3: CASSHDGSGGIRSEQYF
DNA: TGTGCCAGCAGCCACGACGGTTCGGGGGGCATTCGCTCCGAGCAGTACTTC

V: TRBV15
J: TRBJ1-1
D: .
size: .
CDR3: CATRKTGAMNTEAFF
DNA: TGTGCCACCAGAAAAACCGGGGCCATGAACACTGAAGCTTTCTTT

V: TRBV6-6
J: TRBJ1-6
D: TRBD1
size: .
CDR3: CASSAWPGQHLSPLHF
DNA: TGTGCCAGCAGTGCCTGGCCGGGACAGCATTTGTCACCCCTCCACTTT

V: TRBV14
J: TRBJ2-2
D: TRBD2
size: .
CDR3: CASSPRRTSGGGELFF
DNA: TGTGCCAGCAGCCCCCGCAGGACTAGCGGAGGCGGGGAGCTGTTTTTT

V: TRBV7-2
J: TRBJ1-1
D: .
size: .
CDR3: CASSPTRGPEAFF
DNA: TGTGCCAGCAGCCCTACCCGAGGCCCTGAAGCTTTCTTT

V: TRBV7-3
J: TRBJ1-2
D: TRBD1
size: once
CDR3: CASSLGQNYGYTF
DNA: TGTGCCAGCAGCCTGGGACAGAACTATGGCTACACCTTC

V: TRBV12-3/TRBV12-4
J: TRBJ2-7
D: .
size: .
CDR3: CASSLQSSYEQYF
DNA: TGTGCCAGCAGTTTGCAGAGCTCCTACGAGCAGTACTTC

V: TRBV5-1
J: TRBJ2-7
D: TRBD1
size: .
CDR3: CASSSGQQYEQYF
DNA: TGCGCCAGCAGCTCGGGACAGCAGTACGAGCAGTACTTC

V: TRBV19
J: TRBJ2-7
D: .
size: .
CDR3: CASSGTGQNYEQYF
DNA: TGTGCCAGTAGTGGTACAGGACAGAATTACGAGCAGTACTTC

V: TRBV19
J: TRBJ1-2
D: .
size: .
CDR3: CATSFGSKSYGYTF
DNA: TGTGCCACCTCTTTTGGGTCGAAGAGCTATGGCTACACCTTC

V: TRBV27
J: TRBJ2-7
D: TRBD2
size: .
CDR3: CASSPGISGGFSYEQYF
DNA: TGTGCCAGCAGTCCCGGGATTAGCGGGGGATTCTCCTACGAGCAGTACTTC

V: TRBV5-1
J: TRBJ2-5
D: .
size: .
CDR3: CASYQAHRTQETQYF
DNA: TGCGCCAGCTACCAAGCGCACAGGACCCAAGAGACCCAGTACTTC

V: TRBV12-3/TRBV12-4
J: TRBJ1-2
D: .
size: .
CDR3: CASSRDWWAGYTF
DNA: TGTGCCAGCAGCCGAGACTGGTGGGCAGGCTACACCTTC

V: TRBV6-5
J: TRBJ2-6
D: .
size: .
CDR3: CAGEASGANVLTF
DNA: TGTGCCGGAGAGGCCTCTGGGGCCAACGTCCTGACTTTC

V: TRBV11-1
J: TRBJ1-1
D: .
size: .
CDR3: CASSSTKGLGTEAFF
DNA: TGTGCCAGCAGCTCAACAAAGGGGTTGGGGACTGAAGCTTTCTTT

V: TRBV6-5
J: TRBJ1-1
D: .
size: .
CDR3: CASSYRRGGTEAFF
DNA: TGTGCCAGCAGTTACCGCAGGGGAGGCACTGAAGCTTTCTTT

V: TRBV9
J: TRBJ2-1
D: TRBD2
size: .
CDR3: CASRSGTSNNEQFF
DNA: TGTGCCAGCAGATCCGGGACTAGTAACAATGAGCAGTTCTTC

V: TRBV10-1
J: TRBJ1-1
D: .
size: .
CDR3: CASSDRTATALFF
DNA: TGCGCCAGCAGTGATAGGACAGCTACCGCCTTATTCTTT

V: TRBV2
J: TRBJ1-5
D: .
size: .
CDR3: CASSGQYQPQHF
DNA: TGTGCCAGCAGTGGCCAATATCAGCCCCAGCATTTT